This T cell receptor (beta chain) came from a study of blood T cell repertoires in COVID-19. This clone has more than one count but fewer than ten. The CDR3 is made up of 17 amino acids. In germline, CDR1 is SEHNR, CDR2 FQNEAQ (reference sequence). V lost 0 bases, J lost 3 bases, and 17 bases lay in between. Per the study methods: Nucleated cell counts were estimated from reference gene primer amplification. Data came from immunoSEQ multiplex PCR; TCRdb stores just in-frame clones and leaves some out. Clone size and the V and J calls come from that table; the DNA yielded D and trimming. The data show 250,000 or so clones, approximately 84% seen once. Assignment of participants to cohorts was predicated upon participant-reported clinical history. All recovered Cohort 3 donors got two negative PCRs, got clearance, or saw symptom resolution.

This clonotype was sampled from a man in his fifties or sixties who had recovered from COVID-19. Sequencing input: PBMCs or T cells enriched from blood (not recorded which). The chain uses TRBV7-9 and TRBJ1-1; perhaps TRBD1 as D (6 bases). The CDR3 sequence is CASSLARGAGSDTEAFF. As DNA, the CDR3 is TGTGCCAGCAGCTTAGCTCGGGGGGCGGGATCCGACACTGAAGCTTTCTTT.